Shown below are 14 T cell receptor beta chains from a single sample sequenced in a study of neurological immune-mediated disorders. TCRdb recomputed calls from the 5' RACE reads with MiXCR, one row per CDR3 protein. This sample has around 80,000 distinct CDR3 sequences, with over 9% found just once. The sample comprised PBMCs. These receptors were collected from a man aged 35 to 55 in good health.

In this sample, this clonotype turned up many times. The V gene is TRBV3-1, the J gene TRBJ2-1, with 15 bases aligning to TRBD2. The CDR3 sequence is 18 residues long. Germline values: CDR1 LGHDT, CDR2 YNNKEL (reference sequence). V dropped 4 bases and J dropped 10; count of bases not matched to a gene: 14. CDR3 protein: CASSLTSGTSGRPGEQFF. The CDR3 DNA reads TGTGCCAGCAGCCTGACGTCCGGGACTAGCGGGAGGCCCGGGGAGCAGTTCTTC.

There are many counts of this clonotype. This CDR3 reads CSAPPGVSPYNEQFF. In DNA, the CDR3 is TGCAGTGCTCCGCCGGGGGTTAGCCCCTACAATGAGCAGTTCTTC. The chain recombines TRBV20-1 with TRBJ2-1; TRBD2 might be the D (6 bases). Germline CDR1 is DFQATT and CDR2 is SNEGSKA (reference sequence). The CDR3 contains 15 residues. V gave up 5 bases and J gave up 2 bases, with 16 bases separating them.

Written as DNA, the CDR3 is TGTGCCAGTAGTGTTGCGGGGACCACAGATACGCAGTATTTT. The encoded protein is CASSVAGTTDTQYF. The rearrangement joins TRBV19 to TRBJ2-3, with TRBD2 as a possible D gene (6 bases). V lost 5 bases to trimming and J lost 2 bases, with 11 bases between them. This CDR3 has 14 amino acids. Germline values: CDR1 LNHDA, CDR2 SQIVND (reference sequence).

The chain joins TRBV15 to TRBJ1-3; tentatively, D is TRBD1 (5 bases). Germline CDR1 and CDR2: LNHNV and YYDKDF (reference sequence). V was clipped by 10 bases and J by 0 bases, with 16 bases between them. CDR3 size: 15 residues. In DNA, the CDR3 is TGTGCCAGCACGCGGCGACAGTTCTCTGGAAACACCATATATTTT. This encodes CASTRRQFSGNTIYF.

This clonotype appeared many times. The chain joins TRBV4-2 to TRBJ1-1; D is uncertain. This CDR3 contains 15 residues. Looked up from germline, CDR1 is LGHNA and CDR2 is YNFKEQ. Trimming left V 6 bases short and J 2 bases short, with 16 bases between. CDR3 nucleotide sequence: TGTGCCAGCAGTCCCGGACCATATAAAAACACTGAAGCTTTCTTT. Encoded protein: CASSPGPYKNTEAFF.

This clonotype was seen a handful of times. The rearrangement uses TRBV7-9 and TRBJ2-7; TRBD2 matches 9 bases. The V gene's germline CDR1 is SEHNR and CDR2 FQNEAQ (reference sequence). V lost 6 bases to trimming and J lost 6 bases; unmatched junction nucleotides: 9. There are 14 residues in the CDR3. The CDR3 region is CASSISGRGLEQYF. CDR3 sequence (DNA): TGTGCCAGCAGTATTAGCGGGAGAGGGCTCGAGCAGTACTTC.

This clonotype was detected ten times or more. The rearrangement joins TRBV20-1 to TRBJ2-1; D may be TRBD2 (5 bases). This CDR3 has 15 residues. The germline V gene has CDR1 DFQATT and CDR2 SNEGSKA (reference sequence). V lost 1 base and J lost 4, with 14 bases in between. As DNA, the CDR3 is TGCAGTGCTAGAGTGGCGACGACTACTTACAATGAGCAGTTCTTC. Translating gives CSARVATTTYNEQFF.

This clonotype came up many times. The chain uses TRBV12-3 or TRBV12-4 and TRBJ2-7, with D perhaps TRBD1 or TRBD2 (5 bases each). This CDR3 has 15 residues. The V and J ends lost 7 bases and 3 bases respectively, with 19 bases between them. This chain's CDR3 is CASTRSGTEHYEQYF. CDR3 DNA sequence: TGTGCCAGCACACGATCCGGGACGGAACACTACGAGCAGTACTTC.

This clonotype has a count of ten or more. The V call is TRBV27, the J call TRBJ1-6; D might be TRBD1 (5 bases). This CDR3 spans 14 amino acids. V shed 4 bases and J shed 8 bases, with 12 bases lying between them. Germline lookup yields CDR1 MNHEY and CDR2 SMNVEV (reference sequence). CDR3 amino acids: CASSWGGDYSPLHF. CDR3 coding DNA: TGTGCCAGCAGTTGGGGAGGGGATTATTCACCCCTCCACTTT.

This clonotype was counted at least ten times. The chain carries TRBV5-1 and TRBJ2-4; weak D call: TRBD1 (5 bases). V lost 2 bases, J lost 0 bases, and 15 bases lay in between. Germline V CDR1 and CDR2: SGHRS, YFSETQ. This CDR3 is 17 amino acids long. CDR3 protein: CASSFDQGSLAKNIQYF. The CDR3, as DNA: TGCGCCAGCAGCTTTGACCAGGGTTCTCTAGCCAAAAACATTCAGTACTTC.

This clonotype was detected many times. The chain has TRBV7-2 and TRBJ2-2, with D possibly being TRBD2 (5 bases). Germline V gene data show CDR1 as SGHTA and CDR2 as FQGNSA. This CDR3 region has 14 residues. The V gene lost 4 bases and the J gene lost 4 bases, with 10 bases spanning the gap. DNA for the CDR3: TGTGCCAGCAGCTCTCTAGCTGGCACCGGGGAGCTGTTTTTT. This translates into CASSSLAGTGELFF. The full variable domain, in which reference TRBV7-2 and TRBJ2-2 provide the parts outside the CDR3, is GAGVSQSPSNKVTEKGKDVELRCDPISGHTALYWYRQSLGQGLEFLIYFQGNSAPDKSGLPSDRFSAERTGGSVSTLTIQRTQQEDSAVYLCASSSLAGTGELFFGEGSRLTVL.

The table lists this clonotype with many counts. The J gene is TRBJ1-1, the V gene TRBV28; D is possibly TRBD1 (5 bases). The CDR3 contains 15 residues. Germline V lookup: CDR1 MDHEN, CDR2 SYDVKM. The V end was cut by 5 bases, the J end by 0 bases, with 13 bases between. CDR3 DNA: TGTGCCAGCAGTGGGGCGTCTGAACTGAACACTGAAGCTTTCTTT. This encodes CASSGASELNTEAFF.

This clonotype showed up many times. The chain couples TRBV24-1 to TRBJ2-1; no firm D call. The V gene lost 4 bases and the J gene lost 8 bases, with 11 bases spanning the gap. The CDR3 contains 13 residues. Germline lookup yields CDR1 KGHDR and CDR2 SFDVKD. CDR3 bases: TGTGCCACCAGTGAGATAGGGAAGGATGAGCAGTTCTTC. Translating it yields CATSEIGKDEQFF.

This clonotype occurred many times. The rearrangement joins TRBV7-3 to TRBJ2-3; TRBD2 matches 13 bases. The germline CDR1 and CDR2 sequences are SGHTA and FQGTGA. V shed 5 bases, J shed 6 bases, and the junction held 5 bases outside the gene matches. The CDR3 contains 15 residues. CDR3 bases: TGTGCCAGCAGCGGTGGGACTAGCGGGGTCGATACGCAGTATTTT. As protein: CASSGGTSGVDTQYF.